This TCR beta chain was documented in a study of blood T cell repertoires in COVID-19 (dated by TCRdb to the early 2020s). For the wider study: Samples covering the acute and convalescent phases of COVID-19 were provided by collaborators in the United States, Italy and Spain. The material from the prospective study consisted of cDNA or gDNA derived from T cells, B-cell-depleted T cells, or PBMCs. Deeply sampled blood TCRbeta repertoires from subjects exposed to, actively infected with, or recovered from COVID-19 were included in the dataset. A freely available public database, intended as a resource for researchers studying the immune response to SARS-CoV-2, is where the repertoires were released. Samples came from the ongoing ImmuneRACE study (first 160 participants) plus 1,254 subjects from 6 global collaborators. The sample metadata nearly always contained a de-identified subject ID, COVID-19 status, age in years and sex. Where available, HLA class I and class II types were taken from metadata supplied by the sample provider and were not determined by assay-based typing.

With respect to this clone: The antigen it recognizes is unknown. No base quality values were provided; no much bigger clone lies one nucleotide off.

What the study reported, not specific to this receptor: How much clinical and demographic metadata was included differed by source and by participant, and the metadata was provided uncurated.

TCRbeta CDR3 regions were amplified from genomic DNA by means of the immunoSEQ Assay, a bias-controlled multiplex PCR. For the original study's pipeline: The number of nucleated cells in each sample was estimated from the amplification of reference gene primers within the assay. To quantify the absolute abundance of each unique TCRbeta CDR3 rearrangement, sequence reads were collapsed and filtered. For each sample, productive Simpson clonality was calculated as the square root of Simpson's diversity index across productive rearrangements. As stored in TCRdb, this immuneACCESS dataset retains in-frame rearrangements with V and J assigned. A fraction of the clones does not appear; measured against another copy, unresolved V genes explain less than half of the discrepancy, and the remainder lacks a known reason. Clone size and the V and J calls come from that table; the DNA yielded D and trimming. This sample comprises more than 250,000 clones, approximately 92% of them detected only once. The leading ten clones occupy around 20% of the sample.

Participants in the prospective study were enrolled through a virtual design, were aged roughly 18 to 95 years, and lived in roughly 24 United States geographic areas. Cohort assignment in the prospective study relied on participant-reported clinical history from a screening survey and a study questionnaire. Recovered participants in ImmuneRACE Cohort 3 were defined by two consecutive negative NP/OP PCR tests, clearance by a healthcare professional, or resolution of symptoms. Mobile phlebotomists in the prospective study collected whole blood, serum and a nasopharyngeal or oropharyngeal swab from every participant. Over an approximately 2-month period, participants in the prospective study had the option of providing additional blood draws and questionnaires. Before DNA extraction, prospective study blood samples were shipped either frozen or at room temperature. The CDR3 sequence holds 14 residues, the cysteine and phenylalanine included. CDR3 DNA is the only sequence kept; it has 42 bases, read in frame from the first base. V is cut back by 5 bases and J by 7 bases, with 9 bases in the junction unmatched. Based on the germline V gene, the CDR1 and CDR2 sequences are SGHTA and FQGNSA.

The TCR sequence derives from a woman aged 30 to 39 who had recovered from COVID-19. The rearranged segments are TRBV7-2 and TRBJ1-2; 8 middle bases align to TRBD1. Input material: PBMCs or T cells enriched from blood (not recorded which). The DNA is TGTGCCAGCAGCGCGACAGGGGCCGGCCGTGGCTACACCTTC. Protein translation: CASSATGAGRGYTF.